Presented here are 22 T cell receptor beta chains from one specimen sequenced in a study of cytomegalovirus exposure and HLA in healthy donors. The PCR made use of 60 Vbeta and 13 Jbeta primers. Sequenced by immunoSEQ multiplex PCR; TCRdb stores in-frame clones only, minus some. The data contain about 190,000 clones, over 75% of them seen just once; the ten biggest clones take up 6.3%. The material sequenced was PBMCs. These receptors all stem from a man in his forties in good health and CMV-seropositive.

This clone was counted only a few times. The chain joins TRBV6-6 to TRBJ1-2; D possibly corresponds to TRBD1 (6 bases). The CDR3 extends over 15 amino acids. Germline V CDR1 and CDR2: MNHNY, SVGAGI (reference sequence). The V end was cut by 0 bases, the J end by 0 bases, with 8 bases between. CDR3 sequence: CASSYSQGSNYGYTF. Here the CDR3 DNA reads TGTGCCAGCAGTTACTCTCAGGGGTCTAACTATGGCTACACCTTC.

V usage is TRBV9 and J usage is TRBJ2-5; 7 positions match TRBD2. After removal of 0 bases from V and 5 bases from J, the junction contained 7 bases not matched to a gene. There are 15 residues in the CDR3. CDR1 SGDLS and CDR2 YYNGEE come from the germline V gene. The DNA for the CDR3 is TGTGCCAGCAGCGTAGCTGGGGGGGGTTCGGAGACCCAGTACTTC. The encoded protein is CASSVAGGGSETQYF.

This chain connects TRBV2 to TRBJ2-7, with 13 bases lining up with TRBD2. Per germline, CDR1 SNHLY and CDR2 FYNNEI. V gave up 6 bases and J gave up 3 bases; unmatched junction bases: 8. The CDR3 loop spans 16 amino acids. CDR3 DNA sequence: TGTGCCAGCAGGGACACTAGCGGGGGGGCCATCTACGAGCAGTACTTC. Protein product: CASRDTSGGAIYEQYF.

V gene TRBV9 combines with J gene TRBJ2-3; D gene ambiguous. Trimming stripped 1 base from V and 1 base from J, with 7 bases between. This CDR3 has 14 residues. Germline CDR1 is SGDLS and CDR2 is YYNGEE. As DNA, the CDR3 is TGTGCCAGCAGCGTAATGGCCCGCACAGATACGCAGTATTTT. This sequence encodes CASSVMARTDTQYF.

This clone came up a few times. The chain links TRBV11-2 to TRBJ2-6; 7 positions agree with TRBD1. This CDR3 region has 15 residues. With 5 bases clipped from V and 4 bases from J, the junction kept 5 bases outside the gene matches. Germline lookup yields CDR1 SGHAT and CDR2 FQNNGV. In nucleotides, the CDR3 is TGTGCCAGCAGCCAGGGACAGCCCGGGGCCAACGTCCTGACTTTC. As protein: CASSQGQPGANVLTF. The complete variable domain, with remaining parts taken from reference TRBV11-2 and TRBJ2-6, reads EAGVAQSPRYKIIEKRQSVAFWCNPISGHATLYWYQQILGQGPKLLIQFQNNGVVDDSQLPKDRFSAERLKGVDSTLKIQPAKLEDSAVYLCASSQGQPGANVLTFGAGSRLTVL.

The chain combines TRBV18 with TRBJ2-5; 11 bases agree with TRBD1. The CDR3 length is 16 residues. The germline gives CDR1 KGHSH, CDR2 LQKENI. V gave up 1 base and J gave up 5 bases; unmatched junction bases: 6. CDR3 DNA: TGTGCCAGCTCACCACTCTGGACAGGGGGCCAGGAGACCCAGTACTTC. Protein: CASSPLWTGGQETQYF.

The chain recombines TRBV9 with TRBJ2-2; 7 nucleotides align to TRBD2. The CDR3 runs 15 residues. V shed 6 bases and J 4 bases; nucleotides not matched to a gene: 9. Germline CDR1 is SGDLS and CDR2 is YYNGEE. CDR3 bases: TGTGCCAGCACTGGGGGAGGGCGCAGCACCGGGGAGCTGTTTTTT. Translating gives CASTGGGRSTGELFF.

The chain has TRBV5-4 and TRBJ2-7; the match to TRBD2 covers 8 bases. CDR1 is SGHNT, CDR2 YYREEE, per germline (reference sequence). The J segment lost 6 bases and the V segment lost 0 bases, leaving 11 bases of the junction unmatched. This CDR3 has 16 amino acids. The CDR3 region is CASSLDPAGAPLEQYF. As DNA, the CDR3 is TGTGCCAGCAGCTTGGATCCAGCGGGGGCCCCCCTCGAGCAGTACTTC.

The chain is built from TRBV18 and TRBJ2-7, with TRBD2 as a possible D gene (5 bases). Trimming pared 4 bases from V and 1 base from J, leaving 26 bases between. Germline V gives CDR1 KGHSH, CDR2 LQKENI. The CDR3 length is 19 residues. The CDR3 loop is CASSLLAGESLSPSYEQYF. The CDR3 DNA sequence: TGTGCCAGCTCACTCTTGGCCGGGGAGTCCCTCTCCCCATCCTACGAGCAGTACTTC.

The rearrangement uses TRBV13 and TRBJ1-5; possible D gene TRBD1, 6 bases. This CDR3 has 17 amino acids. Between the trimmed V and J ends, which lost 3 bases and 2 bases, there was a span of 17 bases. Per germline, CDR1 PRHDT and CDR2 FYEKMQ (reference sequence). The CDR3 sequence: CASSLRRGSLGNQPQHF. In DNA, the CDR3 is TGTGCCAGCAGCTTGCGAAGGGGGAGTCTTGGCAATCAGCCCCAGCATTTT.

The gene calls are TRBV14 and TRBJ1-1; TRBD1 is a possible D gene (5 bases). Germline values: CDR1 SGHDN, CDR2 FVKESK. This CDR3 has 12 residues. V was clipped by 4 bases and J by 6 bases, with 9 bases between them. In DNA form, the CDR3 reads TGTGCCAGCAGCCTGTCGGGGGCTGAAGCTTTCTTT. It translates to CASSLSGAEAFF.

The rearrangement uses TRBV15 and TRBJ2-5; D is possibly TRBD2 (5 bases). The CDR3 contains 14 residues. The V end lost 0 bases, the J end lost 5 bases, and 10 bases lay between the germline ends. Germline loops: CDR1 LNHNV, CDR2 YYDKDF (reference sequence). Here the CDR3 reads CATSRDLARETQYF. In DNA, the CDR3 is TGTGCCACCAGCAGAGATCTAGCCAGGGAGACCCAGTACTTC. Filled out from reference TRBV15 and TRBJ2-5, the complete variable domain reads DAMVIQNPRYQVTQFGKPVTLSCSQTLNHNVMYWYQQKSSQAPKLLFHYYDKDFNNEADTPDNFQSRRPNTSFCFLDIRSPGLGDTAMYLCATSRDLARETQYFGPGTRLLVL.

Remarks on this clone: Other DNA variants within this sample encode the same CDR3. The V call is TRBV5-1, the J call TRBJ2-5; 14 nucleotides agree with TRBD2. This CDR3 has 16 residues. CDR1 and CDR2 (germline): SGHRS, YFSETQ. V trimming: 4 bases; J trimming: 5 bases; junction bases outside the gene matches: 7. CDR3 residues: CASSPRTSGGPETQYF. In DNA form, the CDR3 reads TGCGCCAGCAGCCCCAGGACTAGCGGGGGGCCGGAGACCCAGTACTTC.

On this clone: Relative to the germline gene, one junction end is altered; a read error may explain this. This chain connects TRBV27 to TRBJ2-1; 9 bases are a match to TRBD2. Germline CDR1 MNHEY, CDR2 SMNVEV (reference sequence). CDR3 length equals 15 residues. The DNA of the CDR3 is TGTGCCGGCAGTTTAGCCGGGACTAGCTTGGATGAGCAGTTCTTC. Translating it yields CAGSLAGTSLDEQFF.

This clone was observed once. This chain uses TRBV5-1 with TRBJ1-2, with D possibly being TRBD1 (5 bases). Per the germline V gene, CDR1 is SGHRS and CDR2 is YFSETQ. This CDR3 comprises 12 residues. V lost 3 bases, J lost 5 bases, and 8 bases lay in between. The DNA for the CDR3 is TGCGCCAGCAGCTCCCCAGGGTATGGCTACACCTTC. The encoded protein is CASSSPGYGYTF.

The J gene is TRBJ1-2, the V gene TRBV6-1; D unclear. Germline CDR1 is MNHNS and CDR2 is SASEGT. The CDR3 extends over 14 amino acids. V lost 0 bases, J lost 4 bases, and 9 bases lay in between. CDR3 sequence reads: CASSEAQTSYGYTF. The CDR3 DNA is TGTGCCAGCAGTGAAGCGCAGACAAGCTATGGCTACACCTTC.

The chain uses TRBV5-6 and TRBJ2-5; perhaps TRBD2 as D (6 bases). Germline V lookup: CDR1 SGHDT, CDR2 YYEEEE. The CDR3 is 15 amino acids. With 2 bases removed from V and 4 bases from J, the gap between germline ends came to 15 bases. The CDR3, as DNA: TGTGCCAGCAGCTTCTCGGGGGTGGGTGGAGAGACCCAGTACTTC. The encoded protein is CASSFSGVGGETQYF.

The chain combines TRBV4-3 with TRBJ2-5; 8 bases line up with TRBD1. Germline assignment: CDR1 LGHNA and CDR2 YSLEER. The junction had 6 bases not matched to a gene; V was cut back by 1 base and J by 5 bases. The CDR3 runs 15 residues. The DNA for the CDR3 is TGCGCCAGCAGCCAAGCTCGGGGACAGGTTGAGACCCAGTACTTC. This codes for CASSQARGQVETQYF.

This chain joins TRBV30 and TRBJ2-1, with unresolved D. This CDR3 spans 14 amino acids. Germline lookup yields CDR1 GTSNPN and CDR2 SVGIG (reference sequence). Trimming removed 0 bases from V and 0 bases from J, with 6 bases in between. CDR3 DNA: TGTGCCTGGAGTGTATCTAGCTCCTACAATGAGCAGTTCTTC. Translation gives CAWSVSSSYNEQFF. The full variable domain, rest sourced from reference TRBV30 and TRBJ2-1, is SQTIHQWPATLVQPVGSPLSLECTVEGTSNPNLYWYRQAAGRGLQLLFYSVGIGQISSEVPQNLSASRPQDRQFILSSKKLLLSDSGFYLCAWSVSSSYNEQFFGPGTRLTVL.

The J gene is TRBJ2-5, the V gene TRBV4-3; D ambiguous. The better agreement between TRBJ2-7 and the DNA end casts doubt on the J call. The germline V gene encodes CDR1 LGHNA and CDR2 YSLEER. The CDR3 has 13 residues. CDR3 nucleotide sequence: TGCGCCAGCAGCCAAGACACTACCTACGAGCAGTACTTC. Translated, it gives CASSQDTTYEQYF.

V gene TRBV13 combines with J gene TRBJ1-6, with a tentative D call TRBD1 (6 bases). The CDR3 is 16 residues long. Germline CDR1 and CDR2: PRHDT and FYEKMQ (reference sequence). V lost 7 bases and J lost 9, with 22 bases in between. DNA of the CDR3: TGTGCCAGCACCTCGGCAGGGGATGAAGGGATTTCACCCCTCCACTTT. Amino acids: CASTSAGDEGISPLHF. Full variable domain (rest looked up from reference TRBV13 and TRBJ1-6): AAGVIQSPRHLIKEKRETATLKCYPIPRHDTVYWYQQGPGQDPQFLISFYEKMQSDKGSIPDRFSAQQFSDYHSELNMSSLELGDSALYFCASTSAGDEGISPLHFGNGTRLTVT.

The chain joins TRBV30 to TRBJ2-7; no reliable D call. V gave up 0 bases and J gave up 1 base, with 10 bases separating them. Germline CDR1 GTSNPN, CDR2 SVGIG (reference sequence). CDR3 size: 14 residues. This chain's CDR3 is CAWSVQPLSYEQYF. The CDR3 DNA follows: TGTGCCTGGAGTGTACAGCCGCTTTCCTACGAGCAGTACTTC.